The 12 T cell receptor beta chains given below trace back to one sample, sequenced in a study of T cells after yellow fever vaccination (dated by TCRdb to about 2019). The library was prepared using 5' RACE. For sequencing, an Illumina HiSeq 2500 was employed. Starting from the raw public reads, TCRdb applied fastp trimming at Q25, assembled clones with MiXCR and retained in-frame beta chains. Rows are combined by CDR3 protein, so each entry shows the most common genes and DNA. Recorded for this sample are 200,000 to 300,000 distinct CDR3 sequences; over 10% of them occurred a single time. The ten largest clones represent around 0.49% of the sample. The treatment or condition label on this specimen signifies: live attenuated yellow fever vaccine strain. Material: CD4+ T cells sorted from PBMCs, obtained 45 days after the yellow fever booster vaccination. Source of these receptors: a man aged 25-40 years who received the YFV17D yellow fever vaccine.

This clonotype showed up just once. The chain joins TRBV4-3 to TRBJ1-1, with unresolved D. CDR1 and CDR2 from the germline V gene are LGHNA and YSLEER. This CDR3 region has 13 residues. Trimming took 3 bases from V and 5 from J, leaving 10 bases between them. The CDR3 is CASSQRPKTEAFF. Here the CDR3 DNA reads TGCGCCAGCAGCCAGCGACCGAAGACTGAAGCTTTCTTT.

The table lists this clonotype with a few counts. The chain couples TRBV18 to TRBJ2-5; D perhaps matches TRBD1 (6 bases). V gave up 2 bases and J gave up 5 bases, with 9 bases separating them. This CDR3 region has 13 residues. In germline, CDR1 is KGHSH, CDR2 LQKENI. CDR3 DNA sequence: TGTGCCAGCTCACCATTCCAGGGGGAGACCCAGTACTTC. Amino acid sequence: CASSPFQGETQYF.

The rearrangement uses TRBV6-2 or TRBV6-3 and TRBJ2-1; D uncertain. Per the germline V gene, CDR1 is MNHEY and CDR2 is SVGEGT. This CDR3 contains 11 residues. Trimming left V 6 bases short and J 9 bases short, with 9 bases between. The CDR3 nucleotides read TGTGCCAGCAGCAGGCTCAGTGAGCAGTTCTTC. Amino acids: CASSRLSEQFF.

The chain couples TRBV4-2 to TRBJ2-1; TRBD2 matches 13 bases. The CDR3 runs to 21 residues. The germline gives CDR1 LGHNA, CDR2 YNFKEQ. The V segment lost 3 bases and the J segment 2 bases; nucleotides outside the gene matches: 16. The CDR3 loop reads CASSHREGKGLAGLAYNEQFF. In nucleotides, the CDR3 is TGTGCCAGCAGCCATCGAGAGGGTAAGGGACTAGCGGGACTGGCCTACAATGAGCAGTTCTTC.

The chain combines TRBV3-1 with TRBJ2-7, with 11 bases lining up with TRBD2. The CDR3 contains 16 residues. V lost 4 bases, J lost 0 bases, and 5 bases stayed unmatched. CDR1 and CDR2 (germline): LGHDT, YNNKEL (reference sequence). The CDR3 bases are TGTGCCAGCAGCCCGACCCTAGCGGGAGGCTCCTACGAGCAGTACTTC. It codes for CASSPTLAGGSYEQYF.

This clonotype occurred a few times. The chain recombines TRBV18 with TRBJ2-7, with a tentative D call TRBD1 (6 bases). The V and J ends lost 0 bases and 6 bases respectively, with 15 bases between them. The CDR3 length is 15 residues. Germline V gene data show CDR1 as KGHSH and CDR2 as LQKENI. The DNA for the CDR3 is TGTGCCAGCTCACCACCGGATCCACAGGGCCTCGAGCAGTACTTC. Amino acids: CASSPPDPQGLEQYF.

The chain couples TRBV15 to TRBJ2-5; 7 positions agree with TRBD2. In germline, CDR1 is LNHNV, CDR2 YYDKDF (reference sequence). There are 16 residues in the CDR3. V was clipped by 0 bases and J by 2 bases; unmatched bases: 6. The chain's CDR3 is CATSRDGRARQETQYF. The CDR3 DNA reads TGTGCCACCAGCAGAGATGGGAGGGCAAGACAAGAGACCCAGTACTTC.

This clonotype was recorded many times. The chain couples TRBV5-1 to TRBJ2-2; 12 positions agree with TRBD2. The CDR3 runs 14 residues. Germline V lookup: CDR1 SGHRS, CDR2 YFSETQ. Unmatched junction bases numbered 0, after V lost 5 bases and J lost 4 bases. In DNA, the CDR3 is TGCGCCAGCAGGGGACTAGCGGGCACCGGGGAGCTGTTTTTT. Translated, it gives CASRGLAGTGELFF.

This clonotype showed up just a few times. The chain is built from TRBV4-3 and TRBJ1-6, with D possibly TRBD1 on 6 matching bases. V dropped 0 bases and J dropped 6 bases, with 15 bases sitting between them. There are 17 residues in the CDR3. From germline, CDR1 is LGHNA and CDR2 YSLEER. The DNA of the CDR3 is TGCGCCAGCAGCCAAGAGTGGGGGGACACATTTAATTCACCCCTCCACTTT. This translates into CASSQEWGDTFNSPLHF.

The chain joins TRBV7-2 to TRBJ2-5; 10 nucleotides match TRBD2. Germline loops: CDR1 SGHTA, CDR2 FQGNSA. The ends lost 5 bases at V and 5 bases at J; junction bases unmatched: 8. This CDR3 region has 15 residues. CDR3 sequence (DNA): TGTGCCAGCAGCAGGGCTAGCGGGAGTCGGGAGACCCAGTACTTC. Amino acids: CASSRASGSRETQYF.

The chain employs TRBV5-1 and TRBJ2-3; 11 bases agree with TRBD2. With V trimmed by 8 bases and J by 4 bases, 9 bases remained unmatched. The CDR3 is 15 amino acids. Germline values: CDR1 SGHRS, CDR2 YFSETQ. Here the CDR3 reads CARSTGTSGADTQYF. CDR3 nucleotides: TGCGCCAGAAGCACCGGGACTAGCGGAGCAGATACGCAGTATTTT.

V is TRBV11-2 and J is TRBJ2-1, with D tentatively TRBD2 (5 bases). Germline-derived CDR1 and CDR2 are SGHAT and FQNNGV. The V gene lost 2 bases and the J gene lost 5 bases, with 10 bases spanning the gap. The CDR3 length is 14 residues. The chain's CDR3 is CASSLFRTDNEQFF. CDR3 DNA: TGTGCCAGCAGCTTATTCAGGACTGACAATGAGCAGTTCTTC.